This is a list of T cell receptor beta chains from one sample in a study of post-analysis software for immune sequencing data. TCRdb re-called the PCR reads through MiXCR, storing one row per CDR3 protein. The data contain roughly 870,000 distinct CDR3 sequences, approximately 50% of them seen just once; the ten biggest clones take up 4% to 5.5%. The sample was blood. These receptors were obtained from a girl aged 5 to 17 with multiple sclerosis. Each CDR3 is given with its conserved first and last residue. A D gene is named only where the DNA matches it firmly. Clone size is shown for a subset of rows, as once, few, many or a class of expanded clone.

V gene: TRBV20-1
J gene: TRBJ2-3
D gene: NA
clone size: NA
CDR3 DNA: TGCAGCCCAGGGCCGGGACAACCTAGCACAGATACGCAGTATTTT
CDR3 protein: CSPGPGQPSTDTQYF

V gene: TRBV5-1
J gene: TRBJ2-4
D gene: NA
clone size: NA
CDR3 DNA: TGCGCCAGCAGCTTGGGCGGAAGGGCGAGTGATATTCAGTACTTC
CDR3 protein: CASSLGGRASDIQYF

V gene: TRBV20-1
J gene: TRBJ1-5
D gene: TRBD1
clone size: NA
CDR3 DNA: TGCAGTGCCGCCACTGGGACAGGGGGTAGTAATCAGCCCCAGCATTTT
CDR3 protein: CSAATGTGGSNQPQHF

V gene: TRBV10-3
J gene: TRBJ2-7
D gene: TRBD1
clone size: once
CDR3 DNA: TGTGCCATCAGAAAGGACAGGAGCTCCTACGAGCAGTACTTC
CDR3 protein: CAIRKDRSSYEQYF

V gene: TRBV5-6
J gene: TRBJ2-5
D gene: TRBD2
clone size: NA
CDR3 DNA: TGTGCCAGCAGCTTGGCCAGCGCCGGGGGGCAGTACTTC
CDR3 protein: CASSLASAGGQYF

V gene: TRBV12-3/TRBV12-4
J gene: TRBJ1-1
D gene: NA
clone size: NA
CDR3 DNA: TGTGCCAGCAGCCAGCGGCAGGGGCTGACTGAAGCTTTCTTT
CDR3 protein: CASSQRQGLTEAFF

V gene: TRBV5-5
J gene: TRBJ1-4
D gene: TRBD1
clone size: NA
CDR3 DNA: TGTGCCAGCAGCTTGGTCCCGGGACAGCCAACTAATGAAAAACTGTTTTTT
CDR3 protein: CASSLVPGQPTNEKLFF

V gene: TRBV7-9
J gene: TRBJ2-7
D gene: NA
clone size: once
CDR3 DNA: TGTGCCAGCAGCTTAGTTCGAGGTCGGCCCCTCCGCCCCTACGAGCAGTACTTC
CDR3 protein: CASSLVRGRPLRPYEQYF

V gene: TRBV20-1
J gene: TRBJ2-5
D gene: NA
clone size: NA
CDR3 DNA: TGCAGTGCTAGTCCCACGGACAGAGACCAAGAGACCCAGTACTTC
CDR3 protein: CSASPTDRDQETQYF

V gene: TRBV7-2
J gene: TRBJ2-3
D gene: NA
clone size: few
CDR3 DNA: TGTGCCAGCAGCTTGTTCCGGGTCGGTGCGCAGTATTTT
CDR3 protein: CASSLFRVGAQYF

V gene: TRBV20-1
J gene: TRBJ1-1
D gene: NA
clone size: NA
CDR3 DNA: TGCAGTGCATATACAGTGAACACTGAAGCTTTCTTT
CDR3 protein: CSAYTVNTEAFF

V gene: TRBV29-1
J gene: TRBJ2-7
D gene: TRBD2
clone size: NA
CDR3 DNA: TGCAGCGTTGAGGTAGCGGGGGGTCTTTGGGAGCAGTACTTC
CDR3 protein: CSVEVAGGLWEQYF

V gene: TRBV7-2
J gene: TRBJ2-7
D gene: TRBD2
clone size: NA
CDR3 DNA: TGTGCCAGCAGACTTACAGGGGCCGCGGGAGGGCCGCTACTCCACGAGCAGTACTTC
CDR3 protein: CASRLTGAAGGPLLHEQYF

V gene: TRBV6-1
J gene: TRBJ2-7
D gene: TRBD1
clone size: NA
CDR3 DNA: TGTGCCAGCAGTGAACCGGGACAGGGTCACGAGCAGTACTTC
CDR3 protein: CASSEPGQGHEQYF

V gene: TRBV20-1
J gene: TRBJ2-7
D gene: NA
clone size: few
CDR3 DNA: TGCAGTGCTTATCCTCCAGGGGAGGCCTACGAGCAGTACTTC
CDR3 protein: CSAYPPGEAYEQYF

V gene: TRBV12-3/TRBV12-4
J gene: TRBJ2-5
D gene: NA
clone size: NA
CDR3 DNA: TGTGCCACCCGAGGCGGGCCCTCGGAAGAGACCCAGTACTTC
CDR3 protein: CATRGGPSEETQYF

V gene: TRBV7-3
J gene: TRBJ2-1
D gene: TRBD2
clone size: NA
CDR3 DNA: TGTGCCAGCAGCTTGGGGCCTAGCGGTTACAATGAGCAGTTCTTC
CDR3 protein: CASSLGPSGYNEQFF

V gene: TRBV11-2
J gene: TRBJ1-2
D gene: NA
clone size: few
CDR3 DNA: TGTGCCAGCAGCTTTATTCCCGCGGGGCGGGATGGCTACACCTTC
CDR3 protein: CASSFIPAGRDGYTF

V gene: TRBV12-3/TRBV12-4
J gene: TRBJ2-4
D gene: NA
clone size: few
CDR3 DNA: TGTGCCAGCAGTTTAGTTGGGGGACCAGCCAAAAACATTCAGTACTTC
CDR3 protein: CASSLVGGPAKNIQYF

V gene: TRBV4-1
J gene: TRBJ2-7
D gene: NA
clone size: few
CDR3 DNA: TGCGCCAGCAGCCAGGATCACGCTAGGGGGGAGCAGTACTTC
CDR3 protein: CASSQDHARGEQYF

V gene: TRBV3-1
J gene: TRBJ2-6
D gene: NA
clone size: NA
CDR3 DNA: TGTGCCAGCATGGACACGGGAACCGGGGCCAACGTCCTGACTTTC
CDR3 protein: CASMDTGTGANVLTF

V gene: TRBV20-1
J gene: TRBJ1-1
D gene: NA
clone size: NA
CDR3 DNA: TGCAGTGCCGCGGGCCACGCGAACACTGAAGCTTTCTTT
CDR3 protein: CSAAGHANTEAFF

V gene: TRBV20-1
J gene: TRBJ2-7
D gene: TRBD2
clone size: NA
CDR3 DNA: TGCAAGCCAGCGGGAGGGCCTGGCGAGCAGTACTTC
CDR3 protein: CKPAGGPGEQYF

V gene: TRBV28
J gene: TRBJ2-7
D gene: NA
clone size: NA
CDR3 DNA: TGTGCCAGCAGACCTCCGGGACCTTCGTACGAGCAGTACTTC
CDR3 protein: CASRPPGPSYEQYF

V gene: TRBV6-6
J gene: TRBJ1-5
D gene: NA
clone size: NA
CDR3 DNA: TGTGCCAGCAGGGAGGATGGGAATCAGCCCCAGCATTTT
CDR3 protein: CASREDGNQPQHF

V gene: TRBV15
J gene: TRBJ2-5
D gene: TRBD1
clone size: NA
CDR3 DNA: TGTGCCACCAGCAGAGTCACGACAGGGGGTGCGGAGACCCAGTACTTC
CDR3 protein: CATSRVTTGGAETQYF

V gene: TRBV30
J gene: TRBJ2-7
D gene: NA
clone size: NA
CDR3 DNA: TGTGCCTGGAGGATTAGTTTTTACGAGCAGTACTTC
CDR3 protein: CAWRISFYEQYF

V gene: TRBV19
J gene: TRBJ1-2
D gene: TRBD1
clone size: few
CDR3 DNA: TGTGCCAGCGGGACAGGGGGCGCCCCTAACTATGGCTACACCTTC
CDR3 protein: CASGTGGAPNYGYTF

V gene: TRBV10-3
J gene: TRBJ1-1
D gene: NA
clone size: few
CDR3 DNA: TGTGCCACCTGGGACTCCAGGAACACTGAAGCTTTCTTT
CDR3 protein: CATWDSRNTEAFF

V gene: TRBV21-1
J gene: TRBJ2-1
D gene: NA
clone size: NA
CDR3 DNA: TGTGCCAGCAGTAGGTCGGTTAGCGGGTACTCCTACAATGAGCAGTTCTTC
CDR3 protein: CASSRSVSGYSYNEQFF

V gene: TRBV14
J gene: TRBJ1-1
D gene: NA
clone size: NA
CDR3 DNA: TGTGCCAGCAGCCAAGATCAGTATGCTACTGAAGCTTTCTTT
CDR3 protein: CASSQDQYATEAFF

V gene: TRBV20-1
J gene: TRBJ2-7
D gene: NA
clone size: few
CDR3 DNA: TGCAGTGCTATCAGCTCGGGACATCACTACGAGCAGTACTTC
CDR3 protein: CSAISSGHHYEQYF

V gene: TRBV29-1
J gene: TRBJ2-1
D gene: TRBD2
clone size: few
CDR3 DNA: TGCAGCGTTGATGTTAGCGGGAATTATGAGCAGTTCTTC
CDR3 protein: CSVDVSGNYEQFF

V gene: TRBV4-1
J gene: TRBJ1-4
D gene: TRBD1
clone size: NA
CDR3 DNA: TGCGCCAGCAGCCCCACCGGGACAGGGTATGAAAAACTGTTTTTT
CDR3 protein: CASSPTGTGYEKLFF

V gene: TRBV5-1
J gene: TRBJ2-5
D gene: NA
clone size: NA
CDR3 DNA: TGCGTCAGCAGCGCCCCGACGGGTTGGCAGACCCAGTACTTC
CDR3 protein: CVSSAPTGWQTQYF

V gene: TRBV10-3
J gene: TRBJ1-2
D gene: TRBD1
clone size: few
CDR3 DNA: TGTGCCATCAGTGAGACAGGGGAGTTGGGTGGCTACACCTTC
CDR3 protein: CAISETGELGGYTF

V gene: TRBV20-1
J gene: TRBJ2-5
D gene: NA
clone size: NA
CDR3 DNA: TGCAGTGCTAGGACGTACCAAGAGACCCAGTACTTC
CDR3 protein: CSARTYQETQYF

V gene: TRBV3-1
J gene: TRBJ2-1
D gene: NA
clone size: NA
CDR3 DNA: TGTGCCAGCAGCCAATCAGGGTCCGGGTACAATGAGCAGTTCTTC
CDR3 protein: CASSQSGSGYNEQFF

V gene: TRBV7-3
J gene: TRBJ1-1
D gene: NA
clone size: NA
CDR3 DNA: TGTGCCAGCAGCCCAGACAACCTGAACACTGAAGCTTTCTTT
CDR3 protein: CASSPDNLNTEAFF

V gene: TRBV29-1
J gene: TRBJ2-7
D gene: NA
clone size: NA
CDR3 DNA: TGCAGCGTTACACAGTCCAACAGGGTATCCTACGAGCAGTACTTC
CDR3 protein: CSVTQSNRVSYEQYF